The 30 T cell receptor beta chains in this list originate from one sample, sequenced in a study of early T cells in non-severe SARS-CoV-2 infection. TCRdb re-derived calls from the 5' RACE reads in MiXCR, one entry per CDR3 protein. Among tens of thousands of distinct CDR3 sequences listed, about 8% were seen once. The sample was whole blood, taken at baseline. The receptors were sampled from an adult who was a healthcare worker with PCR-confirmed SARS-CoV-2 infection or an uninfected control (not recorded which).

This clonotype showed up many times. The chain's CDR3 is CASSINGGPYNEQFF. CDR3 DNA sequence: TGTGCCAGTAGTATTAACGGGGGTCCCTACAATGAGCAGTTCTTC. The chain links TRBV19 to TRBJ2-1; D possibly corresponds to TRBD2 (6 bases). The V end lost 3 bases, the J end lost 2 bases, and 11 bases lay between the germline ends. The CDR3 totals 15 residues. From germline, CDR1 is LNHDA and CDR2 SQIVND (reference sequence).

This clonotype was picked up many times. The V and J genes are TRBV7-9 and TRBJ1-3, with D possibly being TRBD1 (6 bases). The CDR3 consists of 13 residues. Trimming left V 5 bases short and J 8 bases short, with 13 bases between. Per the germline V gene, CDR1 is SEHNR and CDR2 is FQNEAQ (reference sequence). The CDR3 DNA is TGTGCCAGCAGCCTGGACAGCGTGCACACCATATATTTT. Its protein is CASSLDSVHTIYF.

Details on this clonotype: A clone one base away is much larger, so this may be a read error. The rearrangement links TRBV7-2 to TRBJ1-4; no clear D gene. Germline V gene lookup returns CDR1 SGHTA and CDR2 FQGNSA. Trimming removed 1 base from V and 5 bases from J, with 11 bases in between. The CDR3 is 15 amino acids. CDR3 amino acids: CTSSLERIGNEKLFF. The CDR3 coding sequence is TGTACCAGCAGCTTAGAACGGATAGGAAATGAAAAACTGTTTTTT.

This clonotype was recorded at least ten times. The gene calls are TRBV11-2 and TRBJ2-3; D may be TRBD2 (6 bases). Per germline, CDR1 SGHAT and CDR2 FQNNGV. The V end lost 7 bases, the J end lost 3 bases, and 11 bases lay between the germline ends. This CDR3 comprises 13 residues. CDR3 region: CASTSGETDTQYF. CDR3 nucleotide sequence: TGTGCCAGCACCTCGGGGGAGACAGATACGCAGTATTTT.

The chain is built from TRBV2 and TRBJ2-7; a possible D gene is TRBD2 (6 bases). CDR3 length: 14 residues. Trimming took off 3 bases at V and 2 bases at J, with 11 bases between the two ends. Germline V gene data show CDR1 as SNHLY and CDR2 as FYNNEI. The CDR3 DNA reads TGTGCCAGCAGTGATGGGGACTCCCCCTACGAGCAGTACTTC. This sequence encodes CASSDGDSPYEQYF. Complete variable domain (other parts from reference TRBV2 and TRBJ2-7): EPEVTQTPSHQVTQMGQEVILRCVPISNHLYFYWYRQILGQKVEFLVSFYNNEISEKSEIFDDQFSVERPDGSNFTLKIRSTKLEDSAMYFCASSDGDSPYEQYFGPGTRLTVT.

This clonotype was seen ten or more times. The V gene is TRBV7-8, the J gene TRBJ1-4; D is ambiguous. Germline V lookup: CDR1 SGHVS, CDR2 FQNEAQ. This CDR3 contains 15 residues. V lost 2 bases and J lost 8, with 15 bases in between. CDR3 amino acids: CASSLHSPGGEKLFF. DNA of the CDR3: TGTGCCAGCAGCTTACATTCGCCCGGTGGAGAAAAACTGTTTTTT.

By share, this clonotype ranks as large. This chain links TRBV5-1 with TRBJ2-7; 8 bases match TRBD1. The V gene's germline CDR1 is SGHRS and CDR2 YFSETQ. V lost 3 bases and J lost 3; bases outside the gene matches: 5. There are 14 residues in the CDR3. The CDR3 DNA reads TGCGCCAGCAGCTCCGGACAGGGAAACTACGAGCAGTACTTC. It encodes CASSSGQGNYEQYF.

This clonotype was detected ten times or more. This rearrangement joins TRBV6-1 to TRBJ2-7; tentatively, D is TRBD2 (7 bases). Germline lookup yields CDR1 MNHNS and CDR2 SASEGT. There are 14 residues in the CDR3. The V end was cut by 7 bases, the J end by 2 bases, with 15 bases between. The CDR3 DNA reads as TGTGCCAGCACCGATGGCGGGGGCACCTACGAGCAGTACTTC. Translated: CASTDGGGTYEQYF.

The chain uses TRBV27 and TRBJ2-3, with a possible D match to TRBD1 (5 bases). Trimming took off 0 bases at V and 5 bases at J, with 9 bases between the two ends. This CDR3 spans 14 amino acids. Germline V gives CDR1 MNHEY, CDR2 SMNVEV (reference sequence). The CDR3, as DNA: TGTGCCAGCAGTTTATCCTCAGGGATAGATACGCAGTATTTT. As protein: CASSLSSGIDTQYF.

The rearrangement uses TRBV30 and TRBJ2-5; no clear D. CDR3 size: 13 residues. V lost 4 bases to trimming and J lost 4 bases, with 13 bases between them. The V gene's germline CDR1 is GTSNPN and CDR2 SVGIG (reference sequence). The CDR3 region has the DNA TGTGCCTGGACTGGGAACGTAGTAGAGACCCAGTACTTC. Translating it yields CAWTGNVVETQYF.

This clonotype was seen only a few times. The chain recombines TRBV20-1 with TRBJ2-2; maybe TRBD1 (6 bases). Germline CDR1 reads DFQATT; CDR2 reads SNEGSKA (reference sequence). Deletions cut 3 bases from V and 3 bases from J, with 14 bases between. The CDR3 sequence is 15 residues long. The DNA of the CDR3 is TGCAGTGCTAGGGGGGCTGAGTGGGACACCGGGGAGCTGTTTTTT. Protein product: CSARGAEWDTGELFF.

Only a few counts were recorded for this clonotype. The CDR3 spells CASSLSAPQDTQYF. CDR3 sequence (DNA): TGTGCCAGCAGTTTAAGTGCACCCCAAGATACGCAGTATTTT. The chain couples TRBV27 to TRBJ2-3; no clear D gene. Germline loops: CDR1 MNHEY, CDR2 SMNVEV (reference sequence). V was shortened by 2 bases and J by 5 bases, with 11 bases between the two germline ends. The CDR3 covers 14 residues.

The sample holds many counts of this clonotype. The CDR3 spells CASSQDLGGDYGYTF. Here the CDR3 DNA reads TGCGCCAGCAGCCAAGATCTAGGAGGGGACTATGGCTACACCTTC. This rearrangement joins TRBV4-3 to TRBJ1-2; tentative D call: TRBD1 (5 bases). The germline V and J ends were trimmed by 0 bases and 3 bases, with 11 bases remaining between them. Germline values: CDR1 LGHNA, CDR2 YSLEER. The CDR3 totals 15 residues.

This clonotype was found a few times. The chain carries TRBV12-3 or TRBV12-4 and TRBJ1-2; possibly TRBD1 for D (5 bases). V lost 7 bases and J lost 3, with 15 bases in between. The CDR3 runs to 14 residues. CDR3 amino acids: CASMHAGHYYGYTF. CDR3 sequence (DNA): TGTGCCAGCATGCATGCAGGGCATTACTATGGCTACACCTTC.

The V call is TRBV4-1, the J call TRBJ2-3; D may be TRBD2 (5 bases). This CDR3 has 16 residues. In germline, CDR1 is MGHRA, CDR2 YSYEKL. The V end lost 0 bases, the J end lost 7 bases, and 17 bases lay between the germline ends. The CDR3 DNA reads TGCGCCAGCAGCCAAGATTGGGCTAGCTGGGGAAATACGCAGTATTTT. The encoded protein is CASSQDWASWGNTQYF.

In this sample, this clonotype turned up many times. The CDR3 bases are TGCAGTGCTAGATTAAAAGGGGGGGCCTATTTTACAGATACGCAGTATTTT. It encodes CSARLKGGAYFTDTQYF. The chain links TRBV20-1 to TRBJ2-3; D perhaps matches TRBD2 (7 bases). V was clipped by 2 bases and J by 3 bases, with 21 bases between them. The V gene's germline CDR1 is DFQATT and CDR2 SNEGSKA (reference sequence). The CDR3 runs to 17 residues.

This clonotype was counted at least ten times. This chain connects TRBV11-2 to TRBJ2-1; maybe TRBD2 (6 bases). Germline V gene sequence: CDR1 SGHAT, CDR2 FQNNGV. V was clipped by 8 bases and J by 9 bases, with 14 bases between them. This CDR3 spans 12 amino acids. Here the CDR3 DNA reads TGTGCCAGCTGTAGTGTGGGGGGTGAGCAGTTCTTC. The encoded protein is CASCSVGGEQFF.

This clonotype came up many times. This rearrangement joins TRBV7-2 to TRBJ1-5; D ambiguous. CDR1 is SGHTA, CDR2 FQGNSA, per germline. The CDR3 is 14 residues long. The ends were cut back, 1 base at V and 5 bases at J, with 9 bases in the middle. CDR3 residues: CASSLEQFYQPQHF. For the CDR3, the DNA is TGTGCCAGCAGCTTAGAACAGTTTTATCAGCCCCAGCATTTT.

The chain links TRBV7-9 to TRBJ2-7, with D unclear. V lost 0 bases to trimming and J lost 3 bases, with 9 bases between them. The CDR3 spans 14 residues. Germline V lookup: CDR1 SEHNR, CDR2 FQNEAQ (reference sequence). The CDR3 DNA reads TGTGCCAGCAGCTTAGCCGATAGAGACTACGAGCAGTACTTC. Residues: CASSLADRDYEQYF.

The V and J genes are TRBV12-3 or TRBV12-4 and TRBJ2-3; no clear D. Trimming stripped 10 bases from V and 0 bases from J, with 14 bases between. CDR3 length equals 14 residues. CDR3 protein: CATTRKDSTDTQYF. The CDR3, as DNA: TGTGCCACCACGAGAAAGGACAGCACAGATACGCAGTATTTT.

This clonotype was observed many times. Here the CDR3 reads CASSYYMNTEAFF. The DNA of the CDR3 is TGTGCCAGCAGTTACTACATGAACACTGAAGCTTTCTTT. V and J are TRBV27 and TRBJ1-1; D is unresolved. Germline values: CDR1 MNHEY, CDR2 SMNVEV (reference sequence). The CDR3 is 13 residues long. V was clipped by 4 bases and J by 0 bases, with 6 bases between them.

The rearrangement links TRBV6-2 or TRBV6-3 to TRBJ2-1; D gene ambiguous. This CDR3 contains 13 residues. Germline-derived CDR1 and CDR2 are MNHEY and SVGEGT. V gave up 5 bases and J gave up 9 bases, with 14 bases separating them. CDR3 nucleotide sequence: TGTGCCAGCAGTACCGTCCTGGAGCGTGAGCAGTTCTTC. It encodes CASSTVLEREQFF.

The CDR3 DNA follows: TGTGCCAGCAGCTACCCAGGGCTGTCGGACTACGAGCAGTACTTC. Translating it yields CASSYPGLSDYEQYF. The chain couples TRBV5-4 to TRBJ2-7; possibly TRBD1 for D (5 bases). Trimming took 3 bases from V and 3 from J, leaving 16 bases between them. This CDR3 has 15 amino acids. Germline V gene data show CDR1 as SGHNT and CDR2 as YYREEE (reference sequence).

This clonotype appeared many times. The V gene is TRBV11-2, the J gene TRBJ1-2, with 7 bases matching TRBD1. The CDR3 spans 15 residues. Germline CDR1 SGHAT, CDR2 FQNNGV. V shed 3 bases and J 6 bases; nucleotides not matched to a gene: 10. The CDR3 DNA sequence: TGTGCCAGCAGCTTTAGGATGCAGGGGGGGCATGGCTACACCTTC. Its protein is CASSFRMQGGHGYTF.

This clonotype was seen only a few times. The chain has TRBV9 and TRBJ2-3; TRBD2 agrees at 12 bases. With V trimmed by 0 bases and J by 2 bases, 7 bases remained unmatched. The CDR3 spans 18 residues. Germline CDR1 reads SGDLS; CDR2 reads YYNGEE. CDR3 DNA sequence: TGTGCCAGCAGCGTAGATCCCGCTAGCGGGGGGGCCACAGATACGCAGTATTTT. This codes for CASSVDPASGGATDTQYF.

V and J are TRBV10-3 and TRBJ1-2; 9 bases agree with TRBD1. CDR1 and CDR2 from the germline V gene are ENHRY and SYGVKD. V trimming: 6 bases; J trimming: 8 bases; junction bases outside the gene matches: 10. The CDR3 has 14 residues. In DNA, the CDR3 is TGTGCCATCAGCGCGGGACAGGGCTTTGAAGGCTACACCTTC. Translated, it gives CAISAGQGFEGYTF.

In its sample, this clonotype was seen many times. The gene calls are TRBV2 and TRBJ1-5; D is unclear. The CDR3 has 14 amino acids. The ends were cut back, 1 base at V and 4 bases at J, with 8 bases in the middle. Germline-derived CDR1 and CDR2 are SNHLY and FYNNEI. The CDR3 coding sequence is TGTGCCAGCAGTGAAGTGCAAGGTAATCAGCCCCAGCATTTT. Translated, it gives CASSEVQGNQPQHF.

V gene TRBV28 combines with J gene TRBJ1-5; D uncertain. Germline V gene sequence: CDR1 MDHEN, CDR2 SYDVKM. V lost 6 bases, J lost 6 bases, and 12 bases lay in between. This CDR3 has 13 residues. The CDR3: CASRLRGFQPQHF. The DNA for the CDR3 is TGTGCCAGCAGGCTGAGAGGGTTTCAGCCCCAGCATTTT. Full variable domain (remainder filled in from reference TRBV28 and TRBJ1-5): DVKVTQSSRYLVKRTGEKVFLECVQDMDHENMFWYRQDPGLGLRLIYFSYDVKMKEKGDIPEGYSVSREKKERFSLILESASTNQTSMYLCASRLRGFQPQHFGDGTRLSIL.

The V gene is TRBV6-2 or TRBV6-3, the J gene TRBJ1-1; D is uncertain. V lost 2 bases and J lost 4, with 8 bases in between. The CDR3 is 13 amino acids. Germline CDR1 is MNHEY and CDR2 is SVGEGT. The DNA of the CDR3 is TGTGCCAGCAGTTACACGGTTGGCACTGAAGCTTTCTTT. It encodes CASSYTVGTEAFF.

This clonotype was detected ten times or more. The rearrangement uses TRBV20-1 and TRBJ2-2; the D gene is possibly TRBD2 (5 bases). Trimming took off 6 bases at V and 7 bases at J, with 18 bases between the two ends. Looked up from germline, CDR1 is DFQATT and CDR2 is SNEGSKA (reference sequence). CDR3 length: 14 residues. The chain's CDR3 is CSAPKWGVDGELFF. The DNA of the CDR3 is TGCAGTGCCCCTAAGTGGGGAGTTGACGGGGAGCTGTTTTTT.